This record covers a single T cell receptor (beta chain). Its antigen remains unknown. This entry comes from a study of a mutant IDH1 vaccine in newly diagnosed glioma. Described time point: week 47, end of study. In the vaccine, a single dose held 300 ug of the mutant IDH1 20-mer peptide, along with topical imiquimod. Method: immunoSEQ multiplex PCR; TCRdb's copy keeps in-frame clones and lacks some. Here the sample spans tens of thousands of clones, 80% to 85% being singletons. The CDR3 has 15 amino acids. Germline CDR1 SGDLS, CDR2 YYNGEE. Trimming took 2 bases from V and 0 from J, leaving 6 bases between them.

This sequence originates from a woman in her forties or fifties with glioma. Sequencing used PBMCs, obtained from a glioma patient whose treatment included an IDH1 peptide vaccine. This chain links TRBV9 with TRBJ2-6, with a tentative D call TRBD2 (5 bases). The CDR3 region is CASSVDYSGANVLTF. Written as DNA, the CDR3 is TGTGCCAGCAGCGTCGACTACTCTGGGGCCAACGTCCTGACTTTC.